This T cell receptor beta chain derives from a study of cytomegalovirus exposure and HLA in healthy donors. Study outcomes and limitations: The study found most TCR sequences rare, yet found some public TCRs in many donors. CMV antigen specificity was confirmed in vitro for three CMV-associated chains. Among immune exposure information, only CMV serostatus was available.

Vbeta (60) and Jbeta (13) primers were used in the PCR. The repertoire was sequenced with immunoSEQ multiplex PCR; TCRdb's copy has only in-frame clones and lacks some. The sample gives approximately 150,000 clones, about 80% of which show up once; roughly 9% is in the top ten. This CDR3 is 15 amino acids long. Between the trimmed V and J ends, which lost 4 bases and 2 bases, there was a span of 14 bases. CDR1 is LGHNA and CDR2 is YSLEER in the germline V gene. A word on this clone: Antigen specificity is unknown.

The sequence came from a young man in good health and CMV-seropositive. The chain joins TRBV4-3 to TRBJ1-1; D ambiguous. Sequenced sample: PBMCs. This CDR3 reads CASSRGTGINTEAFF. The DNA for the CDR3 is TGCGCCAGCAGCCGAGGAACGGGGATTAACACTGAAGCTTTCTTT.